The clone carrying this TCR beta chain has only one observation. What it binds is not known. The germline CDR1 and CDR2 sequences are SNHLY and FYNNEI. CDR3 length: 14 amino acids. The ends lost 5 bases at V and 6 bases at J; junction bases unmatched: 7. This sample stems from a study of regulatory T cells in long-lasting Graves disease. Study as a whole: The criterion for persistent Graves' disease was over 5 years of antithyroid drugs with positive TSH receptor antibodies.

Whole-study findings and limits: New patients shared 750 to 1,000 public clonotypes, fewer than the roughly 2,700 shared by persistent patients.

As to time point: persistent/refractory GD, antithyroid drugs over 5 years with positive TRAb. RNA extracted from PBMCs served as the sequencing template. Researchers made TCR beta libraries by using iRepertoire HTBI primers and running Arm-PCR on CDR3 regions. Per the study methods: Identification of gene segments yielded over 60 TRBV and more than eleven TRBJ across samples. TCRdb reprocessed the multiplex PCR reads via MiXCR and lists one record per CDR3 protein. TCRdb's processing, not the authors', yielded these V and J calls. The data contain about 300,000 distinct CDR3 sequences, roughly a fifth of them singletons.

The sequencing used peripheral blood mononuclear cells (PBMCs), collected when the disease was refractory, from a patient treated with antithyroid drugs. V gene TRBV2 combines with J gene TRBJ1-5; TRBD1 matches 7 bases. This receptor was taken from a female donor with Graves disease. The DNA for the CDR3 is TGTGCCAGCAGTAGACAGGGAAGGGGTCAGCCCCAGCATTTT. Residues: CASSRQGRGQPQHF.